The source of this T cell receptor beta chain is a study of radiation and T cells in renal cell carcinoma (dated by TCRdb to 2020 to 2021). Looking at the study overall: Samples came from a clinical trial, in which primary renal cell carcinomas received 15 Gy stereotactic body radiation therapy followed by nephrectomy 4 weeks later. TCR beta sequencing covered around 50 samples in total, comprising around 25 tumors and approximately 27 peripheral blood samples. In the approximately 53 samples combined, 4,016,671 unique CDR3 nucleotide sequences were found, encoding 2.5 million or so unique CDR3 amino acid sequences.

From the cysteine up to the phenylalanine, the CDR3 has a length of 15 residues. Only the CDR3 portion is preserved as DNA: 45 bases, with reading frame beginning at the first base. For CDR1 and CDR2, the germline V gene lists MGHDK and SYGVNS. The junction shows trimming of 10 bases on V and 9 bases on J, and the gene matches do not reach 12 bases of it. A remark on this clone: Which antigen it targets is not known. Base-call qualities are not available, and no considerably larger clone is one nucleotide away.

TCR beta libraries were generated from genomic DNA with the immunoSEQ kit, following the manufacturer's recommendations. To prepare the libraries, a first multiplex PCR with proprietary primers was run, followed by a second PCR that added unique barcodes, and a bead cleanup was done after each round. A kit-provided positive control reaction and a negative control reaction were included in every sample batch. The final libraries underwent checking on an Agilent 4200 TapeStation D1000 ScreenTape, volumetric pooling, and quantification by qPCR. Sequencing ran on an Illumina NextSeq500 with a MidOutput 150-cycle cartridge, using 156 Read1 and 15 Index1 cycles with kit custom primers. The pooled library was loaded at approximately 1 pM with an approximately 20% PhiX control spike-in. The study's own analysis went as follows. Vendor-processed data were analyzed in R, with a clonotype defined as all T cells sharing the same CDR3 nucleotide sequence. For clone abundance analyses, frequencies were normalized to the 10,000 most abundant clones per sample. Public T cell clones, which averaged fewer than five per sample, were removed prior to analysis. An abundance difference of at least 32-fold between compartments was the criterion for calling clonotypes tumor-enriched or baseline blood-enriched. A beta-binomial differential abundance model was used to identify clonotypes that were expanded or contracted between blood time points. Similarity between tumor and blood repertoires was quantified using the Baroni-Urbani and Buser coefficient, and groups were compared with two-tailed Wilcoxon tests in R. TCRdb took over this immuneACCESS table, retaining in-frame rearrangements with V and J assigned. Such tables are incomplete; in checked studies, under half of the missing clones stem from an unresolved V gene, and the remainder is unexplained. From that table come the V and J calls and clone size; the DNA was used to work out D and trimming. The sample data list over 45,000 clones, and just under 80% of these were observed just once. The ten largest clonotypes hold 7.3% of the sample.

The time point label of this sample denotes: baseline pretreatment blood. This specimen's treatment or condition label, per the study, means: 15 Gy SBRT to primary tumor, nephrectomy 4 weeks later. To follow tumor-enriched clonotypes, peripheral blood was collected serially from radiation-treated patients at baseline and again at 2 weeks and 4 weeks after SBRT. All patients had renal cell carcinoma with clear cell pathology. Genomic DNA for TCR sequencing was prepared using the QIAamp DNA Blood Mini Kit (Qiagen). The analyses included just those samples that passed every quality control check. General conclusions and limits of the study: Tracking of blood repertoire dynamics stopped at approximately 4 weeks after treatment, with no follow-up past that point. The single-armed trial design could not address effects of radiation dose or scheduling on the TCR repertoire. Top tumor clonotypes rose in blood from baseline to 2 weeks post-radiation, then contracted by 4 weeks, suggesting transient expansion of tumor-resident clones. No pretreatment tumor biopsies were available, so the baseline intratumoral presence of clonotypes could not be determined.

This TCR was sampled from a man aged 60 to 69 with renal cell carcinoma. The chain is made from TRBV25-1 and TRBJ2-1, with 13 junctional bases fitting TRBD2. Here the sequenced sample was blood, taken from a patient whose treatment included radiotherapy and nephrectomy. The CDR3 has the sequence CANLQPTSGGREQFF. The nucleotides read TGTGCCAACCTACAACCGACTAGCGGGGGGCGTGAGCAGTTCTTC.